Listed below are T cell receptor beta chains from one sample, sequenced in a study of control samples from healthy donors and cancer patients. Data came from immunoSEQ multiplex PCR; TCRdb stores just in-frame clones and leaves some out. The sample has some 66,000 clones, roughly 85% seen once. The specimen was blood. Receptors originate from a man in his forties in good health. CDR3s include the opening cysteine and the closing phenylalanine or tryptophan. A D gene is named only where the DNA matches it firmly. Rows may omit the clone size; those that give it use once, few, many or a size class.

d_gene: TRBD1
abundance: NA
j_gene: TRBJ2-5
v_gene: TRBV5-1
CDR3aa: CASSSYRGRQETQYF
CDR3nt: TGCGCCAGCAGCTCATACAGGGGGCGGCAAGAGACCCAGTACTTC

d_gene: NA
abundance: NA
j_gene: TRBJ1-5
v_gene: TRBV24-1
CDR3aa: CATSDSGSNQPQHF
CDR3nt: TGTGCCACCAGTGATTCCGGGAGCAATCAGCCCCAGCATTTT

d_gene: NA
abundance: NA
j_gene: TRBJ2-2
v_gene: TRBV10-1
CDR3aa: CASRVPGELFF
CDR3nt: TGCGCCAGCAGAGTTCCCGGGGAGCTGTTTTTT

d_gene: NA
abundance: NA
j_gene: TRBJ2-6
v_gene: TRBV19
CDR3aa: CASNGVFSSGANVLTF
CDR3nt: TGTGCCAGTAATGGTGTGTTTTCCTCTGGGGCCAACGTCCTGACTTTC

d_gene: NA
abundance: NA
j_gene: TRBJ2-7
v_gene: TRBV19
CDR3aa: CASSIDLRARSHEQYF
CDR3nt: TGTGCCAGTAGTATAGATCTAAGGGCCCGAAGCCACGAGCAGTACTTC

d_gene: TRBD2
abundance: NA
j_gene: TRBJ2-2
v_gene: TRBV6-2/TRBV6-3
CDR3aa: CASSYPILAGSTGELFF
CDR3nt: TGTGCCAGCAGTTACCCTATCCTAGCGGGCAGCACCGGGGAGCTGTTTTTT

d_gene: NA
abundance: few
j_gene: TRBJ2-3
v_gene: TRBV5-6
CDR3aa: CASSLSGNTDTQYF
CDR3nt: TGTGCCAGCAGCTTATCTGGGAACACAGATACGCAGTATTTT

d_gene: TRBD2
abundance: NA
j_gene: TRBJ2-5
v_gene: TRBV12-5
CDR3aa: CASATSGVIKRTQYF
CDR3nt: TGTGCTAGTGCCACTAGCGGGGTTATTAAGAGAACCCAGTACTTC

d_gene: TRBD1
abundance: NA
j_gene: TRBJ1-1
v_gene: TRBV5-1
CDR3aa: CASSPLAGGNTEAFF
CDR3nt: TGCGCCAGCAGCCCCTTGGCAGGGGGAAACACTGAAGCTTTCTTT

d_gene: TRBD2
abundance: NA
j_gene: TRBJ2-3
v_gene: TRBV28
CDR3aa: CASSLGGLAGADTQYF
CDR3nt: TGTGCCAGCAGTTTGGGCGGACTAGCGGGAGCAGATACGCAGTATTTT

d_gene: TRBD1
abundance: NA
j_gene: TRBJ2-1
v_gene: TRBV7-3
CDR3aa: CASSGGTGNYNEQFF
CDR3nt: TGTGCCAGCAGCGGGGGGACAGGGAACTACAATGAGCAGTTCTTC

d_gene: NA
abundance: few
j_gene: TRBJ1-2
v_gene: TRBV30
CDR3aa: CAHYRSYGYTF
CDR3nt: TGTGCCCATTATCGTTCTTATGGCTACACCTTC

d_gene: TRBD1
abundance: once
j_gene: TRBJ1-3
v_gene: TRBV7-3
CDR3aa: CASSLTGYRGSGNTIYF
CDR3nt: TGTGCCAGCAGCTTAACGGGATACAGGGGCTCTGGAAACACCATATATTTT

d_gene: NA
abundance: NA
j_gene: TRBJ1-1
v_gene: TRBV7-3
CDR3aa: CASSSQGRGTEAFF
CDR3nt: TGTGCCAGCAGCTCCCAGGGCAGGGGTACTGAAGCTTTCTTT

d_gene: TRBD2
abundance: NA
j_gene: TRBJ2-1
v_gene: TRBV2
CDR3aa: CASSEPRLAGRREQFF
CDR3nt: TGTGCCAGCAGTGAGCCCCGGCTAGCGGGGCGTCGTGAGCAGTTCTTC

d_gene: TRBD2
abundance: NA
j_gene: TRBJ2-5
v_gene: TRBV9
CDR3aa: CASSVGGEIAGQETQYF
CDR3nt: TGTGCCAGCAGCGTAGGGGGGGAAATAGCGGGACAAGAGACCCAGTACTTC

d_gene: TRBD2
abundance: NA
j_gene: TRBJ2-3
v_gene: TRBV4-3
CDR3aa: CASSQEASGGLNTQYF
CDR3nt: TGCGCCAGCAGCCAAGAGGCCAGCGGGGGGTTGAATACGCAGTATTTT

d_gene: TRBD1
abundance: NA
j_gene: TRBJ1-5
v_gene: TRBV2
CDR3aa: CASSEDRGRIQPQHF
CDR3nt: TGTGCCAGCAGCGAGGACAGGGGGCGAATTCAGCCCCAGCATTTT

d_gene: TRBD1
abundance: NA
j_gene: TRBJ2-7
v_gene: TRBV7-9
CDR3aa: CASSHSTGAYEQYF
CDR3nt: TGTGCCAGCAGCCACTCGACAGGGGCCTACGAGCAGTACTTC

d_gene: TRBD1
abundance: NA
j_gene: TRBJ1-6
v_gene: TRBV11-3
CDR3aa: CASSLDNRGNSPLHF
CDR3nt: TGTGCCAGCAGCTTAGATAACAGGGGAAATTCACCCCTCCACTTT

d_gene: TRBD1
abundance: once
j_gene: TRBJ2-7
v_gene: TRBV11-3
CDR3aa: CASSLRQGEIYEQYF
CDR3nt: TGTGCCAGCAGCCTACGACAGGGGGAAATCTACGAGCAGTACTTC

d_gene: NA
abundance: NA
j_gene: TRBJ1-6
v_gene: TRBV18
CDR3aa: CASSPNRPEDNSPLHF
CDR3nt: TGTGCCAGCTCACCTAACAGGCCTGAGGATAATTCACCCCTCCACTTT

d_gene: TRBD1
abundance: NA
j_gene: TRBJ1-1
v_gene: TRBV5-6
CDR3aa: CASTRGTEAFF
CDR3nt: TGTGCCAGCACCAGGGGGACTGAAGCTTTCTTT

d_gene: NA
abundance: NA
j_gene: TRBJ2-2
v_gene: TRBV29-1
CDR3aa: CSVEERQGELFF
CDR3nt: TGCAGCGTTGAAGAAAGGCAAGGGGAGCTGTTTTTT

d_gene: NA
abundance: NA
j_gene: TRBJ1-6
v_gene: TRBV3-1/TRBV3-2
CDR3aa: CASSLMNSPLHF
CDR3nt: TGTGCCAGCAGCCTGATGAATTCACCCCTCCACTTT

d_gene: TRBD2
abundance: NA
j_gene: TRBJ2-5
v_gene: TRBV3-1/TRBV3-2
CDR3aa: CASSRTRRETQYF
CDR3nt: TGTGCCAGCAGTCGGACTAGGCGGGAGACCCAGTACTTC

d_gene: NA
abundance: NA
j_gene: TRBJ2-3
v_gene: TRBV19
CDR3aa: CASSIARGRLYTQYF
CDR3nt: TGTGCCAGTAGTATAGCTCGGGGTAGACTCTATACGCAGTATTTT

d_gene: NA
abundance: NA
j_gene: TRBJ1-1
v_gene: TRBV5-6
CDR3aa: CASNRTPGLRTEAFF
CDR3nt: TGTGCCAGCAACCGTACTCCGGGGCTCAGAACTGAAGCTTTCTTT

d_gene: NA
abundance: NA
j_gene: TRBJ1-4
v_gene: TRBV19
CDR3aa: CASKLGLGGDEKLFF
CDR3nt: TGTGCCAGTAAGCTGGGGTTAGGCGGTGACGAAAAACTGTTTTTT

d_gene: TRBD2
abundance: NA
j_gene: TRBJ2-5
v_gene: TRBV5-1
CDR3aa: CASFGEGRETQYF
CDR3nt: TGCGCCAGCTTCGGGGAGGGTCGGGAGACCCAGTACTTC

d_gene: TRBD1
abundance: NA
j_gene: TRBJ2-7
v_gene: TRBV9
CDR3aa: CASSASTGGSRYEQYF
CDR3nt: TGTGCCAGCAGCGCCTCTACAGGGGGCAGCAGGTACGAGCAGTACTTC

d_gene: NA
abundance: NA
j_gene: TRBJ1-4
v_gene: TRBV3-1/TRBV3-2
CDR3aa: CASSQYRPPTNEKLFF
CDR3nt: TGTGCCAGCAGCCAATACAGGCCCCCAACTAATGAAAAACTGTTTTTT

d_gene: TRBD2
abundance: NA
j_gene: TRBJ2-7
v_gene: TRBV19
CDR3aa: CASSISSGAFSYEQYF
CDR3nt: TGTGCCAGTAGTATCTCTAGCGGGGCCTTCTCCTACGAGCAGTACTTC

d_gene: NA
abundance: NA
j_gene: TRBJ2-2
v_gene: TRBV5-1
CDR3aa: CASSLSLDTGELFF
CDR3nt: TGCGCCAGCAGCTTGTCCCTCGACACCGGGGAGCTGTTTTTT

d_gene: TRBD1
abundance: NA
j_gene: TRBJ1-2
v_gene: TRBV4-1
CDR3aa: CASSPNDREWDYGYTF
CDR3nt: TGCGCCAGCAGCCCTAACGACAGGGAATGGGACTATGGCTACACCTTC

d_gene: TRBD2
abundance: NA
j_gene: TRBJ2-4
v_gene: TRBV6-2/TRBV6-3
CDR3aa: CASGLAGGLAKNIQYF
CDR3nt: TGTGCCAGCGGTTTGGCGGGAGGCCTAGCCAAAAACATTCAGTACTTC

d_gene: NA
abundance: NA
j_gene: TRBJ2-7
v_gene: TRBV7-9
CDR3aa: CASSFDWDKSYEQYF
CDR3nt: TGTGCCAGCAGCTTTGATTGGGACAAATCCTACGAGCAGTACTTC

d_gene: NA
abundance: NA
j_gene: TRBJ2-7
v_gene: TRBV4-1
CDR3aa: CASSQAGTSYYEQYF
CDR3nt: TGCGCCAGCAGCCAAGCTGGGACATCGTACTACGAGCAGTACTTC

d_gene: NA
abundance: NA
j_gene: TRBJ2-7
v_gene: TRBV3-1/TRBV3-2
CDR3aa: CASSPGSYEQYF
CDR3nt: TGTGCCAGCAGCCCGGGCTCCTACGAGCAGTACTTC

d_gene: NA
abundance: NA
j_gene: TRBJ2-6
v_gene: TRBV4-1
CDR3aa: CASSQISGANVLTF
CDR3nt: TGCGCCAGCAGCCAAATCTCTGGGGCCAACGTCCTGACTTTC

d_gene: TRBD2
abundance: NA
j_gene: TRBJ2-1
v_gene: TRBV3-1/TRBV3-2
CDR3aa: CASSQVAGGYYNEQFF
CDR3nt: TGTGCCAGCAGCCAAGTAGCGGGGGGTTATTACAATGAGCAGTTCTTC

d_gene: TRBD2
abundance: NA
j_gene: TRBJ2-7
v_gene: TRBV30
CDR3aa: CAWSEGLAGGKTYSYEQYF
CDR3nt: TGTGCCTGGAGTGAAGGACTAGCGGGGGGGAAGACATACTCCTACGAGCAGTACTTC

d_gene: NA
abundance: NA
j_gene: TRBJ1-1
v_gene: TRBV7-3
CDR3aa: CASSLSDGNTEAFF
CDR3nt: TGTGCCAGCAGCTTAAGTGACGGGAACACTGAAGCTTTCTTT

d_gene: TRBD1
abundance: NA
j_gene: TRBJ2-7
v_gene: TRBV4-1
CDR3aa: CASSRIPGQGSDEQYF
CDR3nt: TGCGCCAGCAGCCGAATACCGGGACAGGGGTCAGACGAGCAGTACTTC